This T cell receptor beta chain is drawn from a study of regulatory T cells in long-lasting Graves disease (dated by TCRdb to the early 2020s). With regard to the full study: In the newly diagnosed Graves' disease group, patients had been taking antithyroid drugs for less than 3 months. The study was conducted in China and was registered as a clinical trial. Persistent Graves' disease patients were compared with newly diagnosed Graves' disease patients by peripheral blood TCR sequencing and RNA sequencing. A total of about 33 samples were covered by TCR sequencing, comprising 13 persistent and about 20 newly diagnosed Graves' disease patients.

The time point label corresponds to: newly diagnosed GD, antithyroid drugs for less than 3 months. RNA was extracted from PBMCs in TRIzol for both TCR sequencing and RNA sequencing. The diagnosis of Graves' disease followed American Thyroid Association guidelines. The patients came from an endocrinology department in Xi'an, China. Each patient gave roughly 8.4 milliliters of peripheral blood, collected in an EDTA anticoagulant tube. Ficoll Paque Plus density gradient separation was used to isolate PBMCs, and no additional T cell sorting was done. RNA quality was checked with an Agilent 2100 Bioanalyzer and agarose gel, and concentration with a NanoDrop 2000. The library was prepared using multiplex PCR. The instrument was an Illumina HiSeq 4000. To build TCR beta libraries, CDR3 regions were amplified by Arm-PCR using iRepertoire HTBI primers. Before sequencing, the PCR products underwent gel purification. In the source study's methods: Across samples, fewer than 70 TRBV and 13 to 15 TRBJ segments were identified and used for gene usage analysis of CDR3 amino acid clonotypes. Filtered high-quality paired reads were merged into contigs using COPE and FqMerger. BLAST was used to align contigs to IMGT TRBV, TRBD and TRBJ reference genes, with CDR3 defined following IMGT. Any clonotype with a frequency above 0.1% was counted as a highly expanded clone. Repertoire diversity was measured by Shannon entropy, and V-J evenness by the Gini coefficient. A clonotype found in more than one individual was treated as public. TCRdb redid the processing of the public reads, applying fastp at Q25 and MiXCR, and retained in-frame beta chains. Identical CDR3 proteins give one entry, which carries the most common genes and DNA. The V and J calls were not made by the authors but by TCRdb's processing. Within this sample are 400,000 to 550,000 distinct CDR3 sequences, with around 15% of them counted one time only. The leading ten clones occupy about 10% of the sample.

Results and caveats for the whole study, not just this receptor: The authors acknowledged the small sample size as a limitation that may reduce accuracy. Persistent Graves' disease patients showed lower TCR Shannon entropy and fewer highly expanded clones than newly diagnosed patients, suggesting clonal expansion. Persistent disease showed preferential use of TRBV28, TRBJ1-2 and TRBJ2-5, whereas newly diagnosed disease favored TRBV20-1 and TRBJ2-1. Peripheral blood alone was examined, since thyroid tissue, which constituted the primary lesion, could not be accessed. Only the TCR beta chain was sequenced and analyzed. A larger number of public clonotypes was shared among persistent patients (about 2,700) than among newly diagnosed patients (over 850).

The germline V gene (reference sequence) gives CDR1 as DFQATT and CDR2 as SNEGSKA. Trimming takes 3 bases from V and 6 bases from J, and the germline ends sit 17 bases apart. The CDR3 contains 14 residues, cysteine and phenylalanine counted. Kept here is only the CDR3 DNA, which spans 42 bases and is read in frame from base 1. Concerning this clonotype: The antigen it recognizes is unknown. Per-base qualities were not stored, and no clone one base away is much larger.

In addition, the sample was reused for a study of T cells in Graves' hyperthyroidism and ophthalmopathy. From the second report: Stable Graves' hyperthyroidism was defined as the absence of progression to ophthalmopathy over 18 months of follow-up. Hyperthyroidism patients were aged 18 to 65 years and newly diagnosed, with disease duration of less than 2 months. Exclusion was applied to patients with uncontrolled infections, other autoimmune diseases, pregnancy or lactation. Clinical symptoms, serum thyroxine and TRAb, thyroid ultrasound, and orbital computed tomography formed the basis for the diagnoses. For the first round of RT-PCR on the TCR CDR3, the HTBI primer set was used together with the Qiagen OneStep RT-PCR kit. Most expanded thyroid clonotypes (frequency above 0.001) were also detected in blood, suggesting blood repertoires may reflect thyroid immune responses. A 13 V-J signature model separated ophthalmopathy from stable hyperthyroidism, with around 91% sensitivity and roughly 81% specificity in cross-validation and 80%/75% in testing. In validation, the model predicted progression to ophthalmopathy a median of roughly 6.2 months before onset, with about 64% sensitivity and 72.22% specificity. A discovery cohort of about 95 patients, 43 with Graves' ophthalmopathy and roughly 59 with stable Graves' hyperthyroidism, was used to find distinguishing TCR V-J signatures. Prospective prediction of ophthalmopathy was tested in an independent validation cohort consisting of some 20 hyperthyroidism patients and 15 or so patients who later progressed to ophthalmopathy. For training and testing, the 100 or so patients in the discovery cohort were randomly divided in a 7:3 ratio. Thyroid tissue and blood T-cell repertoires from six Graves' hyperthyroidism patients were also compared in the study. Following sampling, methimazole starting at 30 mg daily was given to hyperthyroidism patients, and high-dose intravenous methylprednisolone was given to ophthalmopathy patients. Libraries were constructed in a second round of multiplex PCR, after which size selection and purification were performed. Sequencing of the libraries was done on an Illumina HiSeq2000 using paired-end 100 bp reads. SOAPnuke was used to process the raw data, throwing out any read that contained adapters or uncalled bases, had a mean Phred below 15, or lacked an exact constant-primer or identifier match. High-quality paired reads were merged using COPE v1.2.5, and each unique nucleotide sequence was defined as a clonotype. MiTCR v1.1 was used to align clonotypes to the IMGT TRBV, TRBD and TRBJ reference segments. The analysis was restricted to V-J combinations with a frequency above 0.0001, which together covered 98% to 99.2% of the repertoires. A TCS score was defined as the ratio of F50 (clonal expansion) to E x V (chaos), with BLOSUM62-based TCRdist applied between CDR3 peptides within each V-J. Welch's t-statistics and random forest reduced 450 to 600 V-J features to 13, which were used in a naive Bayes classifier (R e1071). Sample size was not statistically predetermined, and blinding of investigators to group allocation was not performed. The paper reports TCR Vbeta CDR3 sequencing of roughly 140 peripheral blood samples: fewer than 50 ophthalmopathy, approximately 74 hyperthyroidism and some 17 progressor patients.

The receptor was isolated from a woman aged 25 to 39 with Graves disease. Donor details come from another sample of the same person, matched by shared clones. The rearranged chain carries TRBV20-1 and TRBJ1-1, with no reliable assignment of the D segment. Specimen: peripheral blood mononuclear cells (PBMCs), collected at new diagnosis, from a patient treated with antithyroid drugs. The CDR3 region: CSARWRVLGAEAFF. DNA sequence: TGCAGTGCTAGGTGGAGGGTTTTAGGAGCTGAAGCTTTCTTT.